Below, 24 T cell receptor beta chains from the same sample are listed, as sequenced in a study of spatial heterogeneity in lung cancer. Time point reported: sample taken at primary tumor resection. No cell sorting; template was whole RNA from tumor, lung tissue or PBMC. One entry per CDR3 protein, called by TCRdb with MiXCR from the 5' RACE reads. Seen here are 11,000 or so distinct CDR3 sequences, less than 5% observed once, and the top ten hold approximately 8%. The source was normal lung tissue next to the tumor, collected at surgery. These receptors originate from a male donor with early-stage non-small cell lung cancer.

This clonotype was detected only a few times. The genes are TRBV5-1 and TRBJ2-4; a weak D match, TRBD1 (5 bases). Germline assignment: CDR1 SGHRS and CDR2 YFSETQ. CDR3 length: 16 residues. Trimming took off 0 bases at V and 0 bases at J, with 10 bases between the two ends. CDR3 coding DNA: TGCGCCAGCAGCTTGGCTCAGGGTCGAGCCAAAAACATTCAGTACTTC. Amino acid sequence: CASSLAQGRAKNIQYF.

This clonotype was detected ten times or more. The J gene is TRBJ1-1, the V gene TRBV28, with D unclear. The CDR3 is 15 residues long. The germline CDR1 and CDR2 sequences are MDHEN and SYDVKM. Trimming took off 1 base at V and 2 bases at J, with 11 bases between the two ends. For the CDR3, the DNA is TGTGCCAGCAGTTTATCGGGGAAGGAAAACACTGAAGCTTTCTTT. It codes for CASSLSGKENTEAFF.

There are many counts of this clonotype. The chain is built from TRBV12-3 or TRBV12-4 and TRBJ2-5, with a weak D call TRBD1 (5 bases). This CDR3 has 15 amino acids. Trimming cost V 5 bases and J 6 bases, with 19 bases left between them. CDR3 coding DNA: TGTGCCAGCAGTCAGACAGCACTGTCATCGAAGACCCAGTACTTC. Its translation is CASSQTALSSKTQYF.

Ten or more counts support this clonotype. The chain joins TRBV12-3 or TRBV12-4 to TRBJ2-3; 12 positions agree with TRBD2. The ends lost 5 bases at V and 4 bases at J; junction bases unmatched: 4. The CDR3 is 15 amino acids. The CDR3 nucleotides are TGTGCCAGCAGTCGTAGGACTAGCGGGGCAGATACGCAGTATTTT. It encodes CASSRRTSGADTQYF.

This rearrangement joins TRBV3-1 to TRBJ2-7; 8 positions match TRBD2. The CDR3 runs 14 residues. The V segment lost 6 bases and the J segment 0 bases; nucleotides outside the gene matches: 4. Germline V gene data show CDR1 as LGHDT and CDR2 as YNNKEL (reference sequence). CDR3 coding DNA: TGTGCCAGCAGGCATAGCGGGGTCTCCTACGAGCAGTACTTC. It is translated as CASRHSGVSYEQYF.

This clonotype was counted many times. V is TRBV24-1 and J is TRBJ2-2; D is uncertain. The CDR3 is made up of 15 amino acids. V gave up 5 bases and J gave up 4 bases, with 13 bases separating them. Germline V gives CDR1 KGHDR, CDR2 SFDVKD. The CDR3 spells CATSVGSVGTGELFF. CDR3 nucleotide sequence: TGTGCCACCAGTGTAGGGTCGGTTGGCACCGGGGAGCTGTTTTTT.

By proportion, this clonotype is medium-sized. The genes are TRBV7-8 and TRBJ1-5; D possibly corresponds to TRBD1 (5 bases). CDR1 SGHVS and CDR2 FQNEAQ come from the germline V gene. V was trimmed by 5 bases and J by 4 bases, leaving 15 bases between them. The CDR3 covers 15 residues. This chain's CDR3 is CASSQPGTSNQPQHF. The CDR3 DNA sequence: TGTGCCAGCAGCCAACCCGGGACCTCTAATCAGCCCCAGCATTTT.

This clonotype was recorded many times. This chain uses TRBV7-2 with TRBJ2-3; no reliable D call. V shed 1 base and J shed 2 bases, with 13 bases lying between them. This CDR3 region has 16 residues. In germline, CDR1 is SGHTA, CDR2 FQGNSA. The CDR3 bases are TGTGCCAGCAGCTTAGGGGTTAGCCGTTACACAGATACGCAGTATTTT. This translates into CASSLGVSRYTDTQYF.

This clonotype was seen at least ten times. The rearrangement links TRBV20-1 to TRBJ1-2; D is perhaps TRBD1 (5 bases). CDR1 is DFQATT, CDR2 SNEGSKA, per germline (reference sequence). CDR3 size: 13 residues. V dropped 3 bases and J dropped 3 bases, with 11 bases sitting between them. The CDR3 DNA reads TGCAGTGCTAGTCCAGGGATTGACTATGGCTACACCTTC. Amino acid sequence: CSASPGIDYGYTF.

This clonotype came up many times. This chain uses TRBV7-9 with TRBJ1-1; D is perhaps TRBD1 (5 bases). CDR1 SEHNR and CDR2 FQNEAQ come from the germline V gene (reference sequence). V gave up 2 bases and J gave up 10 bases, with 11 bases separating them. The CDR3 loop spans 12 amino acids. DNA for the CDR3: TGTGCCAGCAGCTTATTATCGGGGGGAGCTTTCTTT. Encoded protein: CASSLLSGGAFF.

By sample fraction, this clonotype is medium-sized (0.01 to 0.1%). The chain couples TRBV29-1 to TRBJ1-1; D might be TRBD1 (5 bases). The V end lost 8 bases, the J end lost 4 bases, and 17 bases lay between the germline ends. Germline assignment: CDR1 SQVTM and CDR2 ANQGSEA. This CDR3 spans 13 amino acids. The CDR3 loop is CSLQLGGSTEAFF. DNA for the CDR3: TGCAGCCTGCAACTCGGGGGAAGCACTGAAGCTTTCTTT.

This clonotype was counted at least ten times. CDR3 region: CASSLQSGREKLFF. CDR3 DNA: TGTGCCAGCTCACTACAATCCGGGCGGGAAAAACTGTTTTTT. V and J are TRBV18 and TRBJ1-4; D uncertain. Germline lookup yields CDR1 KGHSH and CDR2 LQKENI. The length of the CDR3 is 14 residues. V lost 4 bases to trimming and J lost 8 bases, with 14 bases between them. The full variable domain, in which reference TRBV18 and TRBJ1-4 provide the parts outside the CDR3, is NAGVMQNPRHLVRRRGQEARLRCSPMKGHSHVYWYRQLPEEGLKFMVYLQKENIIDESGMPKERFSAEFPKEGPSILRIQQVVRGDSAAYFCASSLQSGREKLFFGSGTQLSVL.

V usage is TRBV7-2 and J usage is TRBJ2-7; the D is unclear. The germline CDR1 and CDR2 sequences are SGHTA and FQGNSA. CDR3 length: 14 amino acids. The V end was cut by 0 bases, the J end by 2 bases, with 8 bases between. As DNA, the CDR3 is TGTGCCAGCAGCTTAGCGGGGTTTCCCTACGAGCAGTACTTC. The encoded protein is CASSLAGFPYEQYF. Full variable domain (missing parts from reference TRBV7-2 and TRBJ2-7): GAGVSQSPSNKVTEKGKDVELRCDPISGHTALYWYRQSLGQGLEFLIYFQGNSAPDKSGLPSDRFSAERTGGSVSTLTIQRTQQEDSAVYLCASSLAGFPYEQYFGPGTRLTVT.

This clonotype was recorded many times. CDR3 loop: CASRSTGNLFAYEQYF. The CDR3, as DNA: TGTGCCAGCAGGTCGACAGGGAACCTTTTCGCCTACGAGCAGTACTTC. The chain uses TRBV2 and TRBJ2-7; TRBD1 matches 7 bases. The CDR3 contains 16 residues. The V segment lost 6 bases and the J segment 2 bases; nucleotides outside the gene matches: 13. Germline values: CDR1 SNHLY, CDR2 FYNNEI. Based on the CDR3 plus reference TRBV2 and TRBJ2-7, the full variable domain is EPEVTQTPSHQVTQMGQEVILRCVPISNHLYFYWYRQILGQKVEFLVSFYNNEISEKSEIFDDQFSVERPDGSNFTLKIRSTKLEDSAMYFCASRSTGNLFAYEQYFGPGTRLTVT.

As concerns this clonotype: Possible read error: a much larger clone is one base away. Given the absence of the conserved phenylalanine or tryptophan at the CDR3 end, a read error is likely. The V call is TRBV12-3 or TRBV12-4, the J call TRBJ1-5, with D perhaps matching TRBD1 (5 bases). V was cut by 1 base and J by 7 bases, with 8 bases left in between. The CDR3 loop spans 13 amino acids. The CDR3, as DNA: TGTGCCAGCAGTTTAGGTGACAGCCAGCCCCAGCATCTT. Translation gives CASSLGDSQPQHL.

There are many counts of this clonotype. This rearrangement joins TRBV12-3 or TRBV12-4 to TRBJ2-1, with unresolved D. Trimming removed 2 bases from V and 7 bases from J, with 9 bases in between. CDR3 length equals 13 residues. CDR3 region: CASSLQESNEQFF. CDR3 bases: TGTGCCAGCAGTTTACAGGAAAGTAATGAGCAGTTCTTC.

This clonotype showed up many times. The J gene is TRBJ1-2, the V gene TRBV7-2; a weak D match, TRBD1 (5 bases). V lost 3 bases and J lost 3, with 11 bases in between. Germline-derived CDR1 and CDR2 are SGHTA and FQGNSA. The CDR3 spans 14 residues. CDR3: CASSFSGTDYGYTF. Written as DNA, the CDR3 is TGTGCCAGCAGCTTTTCCGGGACGGACTATGGCTACACCTTC.

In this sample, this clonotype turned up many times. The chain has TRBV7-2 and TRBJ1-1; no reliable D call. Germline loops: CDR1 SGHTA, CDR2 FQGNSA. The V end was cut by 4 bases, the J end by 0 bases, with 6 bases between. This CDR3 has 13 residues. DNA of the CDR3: TGTGCCAGCAGCTCTGATGTGAACACTGAAGCTTTCTTT. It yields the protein CASSSDVNTEAFF.

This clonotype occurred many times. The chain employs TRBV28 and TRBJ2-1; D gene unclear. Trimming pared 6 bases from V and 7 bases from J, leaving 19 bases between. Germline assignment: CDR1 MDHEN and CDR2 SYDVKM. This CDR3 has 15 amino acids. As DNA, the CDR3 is TGTGCCAGCAGGGGCTCCGACAACGGTCCTAATGAGCAGTTCTTC. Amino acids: CASRGSDNGPNEQFF.

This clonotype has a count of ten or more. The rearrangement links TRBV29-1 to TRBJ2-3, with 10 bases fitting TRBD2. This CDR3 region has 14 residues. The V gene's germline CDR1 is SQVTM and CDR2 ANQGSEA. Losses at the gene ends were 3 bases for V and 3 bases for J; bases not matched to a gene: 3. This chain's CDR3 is CSVEASGGTDTQYF. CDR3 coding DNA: TGCAGCGTTGAGGCTAGCGGGGGAACAGATACGCAGTATTTT.

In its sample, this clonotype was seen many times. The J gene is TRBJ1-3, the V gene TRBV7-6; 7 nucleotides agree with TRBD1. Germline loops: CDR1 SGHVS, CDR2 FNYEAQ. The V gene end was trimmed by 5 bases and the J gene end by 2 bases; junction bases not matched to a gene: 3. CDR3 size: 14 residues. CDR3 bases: TGTGCCAGCAGCCCAACAGGGGCTGGAAACACCATATATTTT. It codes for CASSPTGAGNTIYF. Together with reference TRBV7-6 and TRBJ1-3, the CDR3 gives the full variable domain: GAGVSQSPRYKVTKRGQDVALRCDPISGHVSLYWYRQALGQGPEFLTYFNYEAQQDKSGLPNDRFSAERPEGSISTLTIQRTEQRDSAMYRCASSPTGAGNTIYFGEGSWLTVV.

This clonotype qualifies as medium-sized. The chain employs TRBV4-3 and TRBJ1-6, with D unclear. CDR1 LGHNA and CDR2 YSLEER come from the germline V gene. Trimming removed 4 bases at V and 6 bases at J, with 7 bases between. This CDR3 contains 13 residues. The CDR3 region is CASSPDINSPLHF. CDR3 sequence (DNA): TGCGCCAGCAGCCCTGACATTAATTCACCCCTCCACTTT.

CDR3 region: CASSYEGLHNEQFF. The CDR3 DNA sequence: TGTGCCAGCAGTTACGAGGGACTACACAATGAGCAGTTCTTC. The chain links TRBV6-6 to TRBJ2-1, with 7 bases matching TRBD2. Germline loops: CDR1 MNHNY, CDR2 SVGAGI (reference sequence). Trimming cost V 2 bases and J 5 bases; bases outside gene matches: 3. The CDR3 consists of 14 residues.

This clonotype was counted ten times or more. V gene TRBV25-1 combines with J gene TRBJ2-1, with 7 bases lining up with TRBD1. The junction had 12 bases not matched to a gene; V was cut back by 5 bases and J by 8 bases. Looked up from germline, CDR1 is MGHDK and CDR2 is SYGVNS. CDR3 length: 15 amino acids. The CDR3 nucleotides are TGTGCCAGCAGTACCGACAGGGTAGTAGTGTATGAGCAGTTCTTC. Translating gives CASSTDRVVVYEQFF.